This T cell receptor (beta chain) originates from a study of blood T cell repertoires in COVID-19. Study at large: Nucleic acid was either cDNA or gDNA, and it came from T cells, B-cell-depleted T cells, or PBMCs.

Enrollment of patients from Seattle took place during active infection, with longitudinal follow-up. Original processing methods: Estimation of nucleated cell counts relied on the amplification of reference gene primers. Data came from immunoSEQ multiplex PCR; TCRdb stores just in-frame clones and leaves some out. That table supplies the V and J calls and clone size; D and trimming were determined from the DNA. The data hold some 150,000 clones, with about 85% observed a single time. CDR3 size: 16 residues. Germline CDR1 reads SGHTA; CDR2 reads FQGNSA. Trimming cost V 4 bases and J 6 bases; bases outside gene matches: 9.

V usage is TRBV7-2 and J usage is TRBJ1-6; 7 bases map to TRBD1. The receptor was derived from a man between 60 and 75 years old with COVID-19, enrolled during active disease. Sequenced sample: peripheral blood. As DNA, the CDR3 is TGTGCCAGCAGCTACCCCCAGACAGGGTTTAATTCACCCCTCCACTTT. This translates into CASSYPQTGFNSPLHF.